This TCR beta chain comes out of a study of blood T cells in healthy people across ages. Study outcomes and limitations: Estimated diversity that came from one million T cells was considered an underestimate. Strong correlation existed between TCR beta diversity and naive T cell percentage.

Details on this clonotype: Its matching antigen is unknown.

Through a sample-barcoded 5' primer and a J-beta primer mix, a second PCR was run for 7 to 11 cycles. TCRdb ran MiXCR on the 5' RACE reads and lists one entry per CDR3 protein. The sample has 760,000 or so distinct CDR3 sequences, 20% to 25% seen once. The study drew donors from healthy Caucasian individuals in Russia aged roughly 6 to 90. V lost 6 bases and J lost 8, with 19 bases in between. CDR3 length equals 14 residues. CDR1 is MDHEN, CDR2 SYDVKM, per germline. These records were also assigned to another study, of T cells of mothers and their children.

This TCR derives from a boy aged 10-17 years in good health. This chain uses TRBV28 with TRBJ1-2, with D hard to call. Sequencing used blood. This CDR3 reads CASRPHSELKGYTF. In DNA, the CDR3 is TGTGCCAGCAGACCCCATAGTGAACTGAAGGGCTACACCTTC.